One and the same sample provided the 29 T cell receptor beta chains below, sequenced in a study of blood T cell repertoires in COVID-19 (dated by TCRdb to the early 2020s). The protocol used for the library was the immunoSEQ multiplex PCR assay. In its TCRdb copy, this immuneACCESS table keeps in-frame sequences only and misses some clones. Where compared with another copy, unresolved V genes explain less than half of these, and the others have no known cause. Counted in this sample were 260,000 or so clones; roughly 90% of them appeared once. The ten largest clones capture about 9.8% of the sample. Material for sequencing was peripheral blood. The source of these receptors is a man younger than 35 with active or convalescent COVID-19.

This sequence joins TRBV12-3 or TRBV12-4 and TRBJ2-5; D is possibly TRBD2 (6 bases). This CDR3 is 13 amino acids long. The germline V and J ends were trimmed by 1 base and 9 bases, with 12 bases remaining between them. CDR3: CASSLGGVGSQYF. CDR3 DNA sequence: TGTGCCAGCAGTTTAGGGGGGGTCGGATCCCAGTACTTC.

This clone was detected a few times. The J gene is TRBJ1-2, the V gene TRBV4-3; 7 nucleotides match TRBD1. Germline CDR1 and CDR2: LGHNA and YSLEER. The CDR3 totals 16 residues. The V gene end was trimmed by 4 bases and the J gene end by 4 bases; junction bases not matched to a gene: 12. The CDR3 here is CASSPGAGGMGYGYTF. The DNA of the CDR3 is TGCGCCAGCAGCCCTGGGGCAGGGGGAATGGGCTATGGCTACACCTTC.

The chain links TRBV7-8 to TRBJ2-5, with D perhaps TRBD1 (5 bases). Trimming cost V 5 bases and J 1 base, with 26 bases left between them. Per the germline V gene, CDR1 is SGHVS and CDR2 is FQNEAQ. CDR3 length: 19 amino acids. The CDR3 loop reads CASSPLSWEEEGVQETQYF. Here the CDR3 DNA reads TGTGCCAGCAGCCCCCTTTCCTGGGAAGAAGAAGGGGTCCAAGAGACCCAGTACTTC.

The chain recombines TRBV3-1 (or the pseudogene TRBV3-2) with TRBJ2-5, with 7 bases identical to TRBD2. Looked up from germline, CDR1 is LGHDT and CDR2 is YNNKEL (reference sequence). CDR3 size: 13 residues. V was pared by 9 bases and J by 4 bases, with 8 bases of the junction left unmatched. CDR3 amino acids: CASLERGIETQYF. CDR3 sequence (DNA): TGTGCCAGTTTGGAGCGGGGAATAGAGACCCAGTACTTC.

The chain has TRBV14 and TRBJ2-3; TRBD1 matches 8 bases. Trimming took 3 bases from V and 0 from J; bases not matched to a gene: 8. This CDR3 region has 17 residues. Looked up from germline, CDR1 is SGHDN and CDR2 is FVKESK. The CDR3 DNA reads as TGTGCCAGCAGCCAGTCAGGGGGCCAGAGAAGCACAGATACGCAGTATTTT. It codes for CASSQSGGQRSTDTQYF.

A remark on this clone: At one boundary the junction diverges from the germline segment, which might be a read error. The V and J genes are TRBV5-1 and TRBJ1-4; TRBD1 matches at 10 bases. This CDR3 is built from 16 residues. CDR1 is SGHRS, CDR2 YFSETQ, per germline. CDR3 amino acids: CASSLGLRDRGEKLFF. As DNA, the CDR3 is TGCGCCAGCAGTTTGGGCCTCCGGGACAGGGGTGAAAAACTGTTTTTT.

CDR3 nucleotide sequence: TGTGCCAGCAGCTCGATAAAAGGGAGTAGGGACATTCAGTACTTC. Amino acids: CASSSIKGSRDIQYF. The chain links TRBV5-5 to TRBJ2-4; D may be TRBD2 (5 bases). Trimming shortened V by 3 bases and J by 8 bases, and 18 bases separated the two germline ends. The germline CDR1 and CDR2 sequences are SGHKS and YYEKEE (reference sequence). The CDR3 runs 15 residues.

The chain combines TRBV25-1 with TRBJ1-4, with 11 nucleotides matching TRBD1. CDR1 is MGHDK and CDR2 is SYGVNS in the germline V gene. The CDR3 totals 14 residues. V was clipped by 3 bases and J by 8 bases; unmatched bases: 2. CDR3 in amino acids: CASSEGQGEEKLFF. CDR3 in DNA: TGTGCCAGCAGTGAGGGACAGGGGGAAGAAAAACTGTTTTTT.

The chain uses TRBV7-9 and TRBJ1-3; the D gene is possibly TRBD1 (5 bases). Germline CDR1 and CDR2: SEHNR and FQNEAQ (reference sequence). The CDR3 sequence is 13 residues long. V dropped 6 bases and J dropped 3 bases, with 9 bases sitting between them. CDR3 sequence: CASRQGYGNTIYF. In nucleotides, the CDR3 is TGTGCCAGCAGGCAGGGATATGGAAACACCATATATTTT.

This clone appeared once. Additional DNA sequences in this sample encode the identical CDR3. V gene TRBV3-1 (or the pseudogene TRBV3-2) combines with J gene TRBJ1-1, with 7 bases matching TRBD1. Germline V gene lookup returns CDR1 LGHDT and CDR2 YNNKEL (reference sequence). With V trimmed by 4 bases and J by 6 bases, 5 bases remained unmatched. The CDR3 is made up of 13 amino acids. The CDR3 DNA reads TGTGCCAGCAGCCCCCGACAGGGAGCTGAAGCTTTCTTT. It yields the protein CASSPRQGAEAFF.

The chain recombines TRBV5-1 with TRBJ2-1; 13 nucleotides match TRBD2. There are 16 residues in the CDR3. Losses at the gene ends were 4 bases for V and 5 bases for J; bases not matched to a gene: 6. Germline CDR1 is SGHRS and CDR2 is YFSETQ. DNA for the CDR3: TGCGCCAGCAGCCCCCCACTAGCGGGGGGGCACAATGAGCAGTTCTTC. It codes for CASSPPLAGGHNEQFF.

The V gene is TRBV24-1, the J gene TRBJ2-1; D gene uncertain. Germline V lookup: CDR1 KGHDR, CDR2 SFDVKD. V lost 9 bases and J 4 bases, leaving 6 bases between the germline ends. The CDR3 is 11 amino acids. The DNA for the CDR3 is TGTGCCACCCAGAAGTACAATGAGCAGTTCTTC. This sequence encodes CATQKYNEQFF.

The chain links TRBV5-1 to TRBJ1-2; 8 nucleotides line up with TRBD1. There are 17 residues in the CDR3. Per germline, CDR1 SGHRS and CDR2 YFSETQ. V shed 1 base, J shed 4 bases, and the junction held 12 bases outside the gene matches. The CDR3 region is CASSLKSGQGSTYGYTF. DNA of the CDR3: TGCGCCAGCAGCTTGAAGTCAGGACAGGGCTCAACCTATGGCTACACCTTC.

The rearrangement links TRBV5-6 to TRBJ2-3, with 13 bases that match TRBD2. V lost 0 bases, J lost 10 bases, and 5 bases stayed unmatched. CDR1 SGHDT and CDR2 YYEEEE come from the germline V gene. The length of the CDR3 is 15 residues. CDR3 protein: CASSLGTSGGYPQYF. In DNA form, the CDR3 reads TGTGCCAGCAGCTTGGGGACTAGCGGGGGCTATCCGCAGTATTTT.

The rearrangement links TRBV4-3 to TRBJ2-7; D is possibly TRBD1 (5 bases). Between the trimmed V and J ends, which lost 5 bases and 0 bases, there was a span of 17 bases. There are 16 residues in the CDR3. CDR1 and CDR2 (germline): LGHNA, YSLEER. CDR3 bases: TGCGCCAGCAGCTTTGAATCAGGGTTCAACTCCTACGAGCAGTACTTC. Translating it yields CASSFESGFNSYEQYF.

The chain links TRBV6-2 or TRBV6-3 to TRBJ1-6; TRBD1 matches at 8 bases. The germline gives CDR1 MNHEY, CDR2 SVGEGT. This CDR3 region has 16 residues. V was clipped by 5 bases and J by 2 bases; unmatched bases: 5. CDR3 region: CASSRGQETYNSPLHF. CDR3 sequence (DNA): TGTGCCAGCAGTCGGGGACAGGAGACCTATAATTCACCCCTCCACTTT.

The chain carries TRBV5-1 and TRBJ2-1, with 9 bases matching TRBD2. The CDR3 loop spans 15 amino acids. V lost 2 bases, J lost 4 bases, and 4 bases stayed unmatched. Germline V lookup: CDR1 SGHRS, CDR2 YFSETQ. CDR3 nucleotide sequence: TGCGCCAGCAGCTTCACTAGCGGGTCTTACAATGAGCAGTTCTTC. This gives the protein CASSFTSGSYNEQFF.

The sample holds a few counts of this clone. This rearrangement joins TRBV5-6 to TRBJ1-2; no definite D call. V shed 3 bases and J shed 6 bases, with 24 bases lying between them. CDR1 and CDR2 from the germline V gene are SGHDT and YYEEEE. The CDR3 spans 17 residues. The CDR3 DNA reads TGTGCCAGCAGCTATAGGTCCGAACCGGGAGATGGAAATGGCTACACCTTC. Its protein is CASSYRSEPGDGNGYTF.

The gene calls are TRBV14 and TRBJ2-7; 10 nucleotides align to TRBD1. The CDR3 extends over 17 amino acids. J lost 1 base, V lost 2 bases, and 8 bases had no gene match. The germline gives CDR1 SGHDN, CDR2 FVKESK. CDR3 residues: CASSQLSDRGHSYEQYF. CDR3 bases: TGTGCCAGCAGCCAACTCTCCGACAGGGGGCATTCCTACGAGCAGTACTTC.

The chain joins TRBV18 to TRBJ1-3; D is undetermined. This CDR3 has 15 residues. V lost 2 bases to trimming and J lost 0 bases, with 8 bases between them. Germline V gene lookup returns CDR1 KGHSH and CDR2 LQKENI. As DNA, the CDR3 is TGTGCCAGCTCACCATACCTCAGCTCTGGAAACACCATATATTTT. This sequence encodes CASSPYLSSGNTIYF.

The genes are TRBV27 and TRBJ2-3, with TRBD1 matching 8 bases. CDR1 MNHEY and CDR2 SMNVEV come from the germline V gene (reference sequence). The length of the CDR3 is 15 residues. Trimming at V came to 6 bases and at J to 0 bases, leaving 5 bases not matched to a gene. CDR3 amino acids: CASSFRQGSTDTQYF. The CDR3 coding sequence is TGTGCCAGCAGCTTCCGACAGGGGAGCACAGATACGCAGTATTTT.

The rearrangement links TRBV2 to TRBJ1-4; D ambiguous. Trimming pared 3 bases from V and 7 bases from J, leaving 12 bases between. In germline, CDR1 is SNHLY, CDR2 FYNNEI. This CDR3 has 14 amino acids. The CDR3 nucleotides read TGTGCCAGCAGTGAGGAGAGAGGGCTTGAAAAACTGTTTTTT. Protein product: CASSEERGLEKLFF. Full variable domain (rest looked up from reference TRBV2 and TRBJ1-4): EPEVTQTPSHQVTQMGQEVILRCVPISNHLYFYWYRQILGQKVEFLVSFYNNEISEKSEIFDDQFSVERPDGSNFTLKIRSTKLEDSAMYFCASSEERGLEKLFFGSGTQLSVL.

This rearrangement joins TRBV11-2 to TRBJ1-5; no firm D call. Deletions cut 5 bases from V and 2 bases from J, with 7 bases between. The CDR3 extends over 13 amino acids. Germline V CDR1 and CDR2: SGHAT, FQNNGV. The chain's CDR3 is CASSISGNQPQHF. As DNA, the CDR3 is TGTGCCAGCAGCATTAGCGGCAATCAGCCCCAGCATTTT.

V gene TRBV21-1 combines with J gene TRBJ1-3; the table gives TRBD1 as D, unverified against the DNA. TRBV21-1 constitutes a pseudogene. This CDR3 spans 18 amino acids. Here the CDR3 DNA reads TGTGCCAGCAGCAAAGTATTAGGGACAGGGAAAGCTGGAAACACCATATATTTT. As protein: CASSKVLGTGKAGNTIYF.

The chain links TRBV2 to TRBJ2-1; D is possibly TRBD1 (5 bases). This CDR3 has 12 residues. Trimming shortened V by 8 bases and J by 2 bases, and 7 bases separated the two germline ends. CDR1 is SNHLY and CDR2 is FYNNEI in the germline V gene. In DNA, the CDR3 is TGTGCCAGCGTGGGGCCCTACAATGAGCAGTTCTTC. Its translation: CASVGPYNEQFF. Using reference TRBV2 and TRBJ2-1 for the parts outside the CDR3, the full variable domain is EPEVTQTPSHQVTQMGQEVILRCVPISNHLYFYWYRQILGQKVEFLVSFYNNEISEKSEIFDDQFSVERPDGSNFTLKIRSTKLEDSAMYFCASVGPYNEQFFGPGTRLTVL.

This clone was picked up one time. The V call is TRBV7-9, the J call TRBJ1-2, with D unclear. Trimming removed 5 bases at V and 7 bases at J, with 11 bases between. The CDR3 spans 12 residues. CDR1 and CDR2 from the germline V gene are SEHNR and FQNEAQ (reference sequence). The CDR3 DNA sequence: TGTGCCAGCAGCGTTGAGGTGGGTGGCTACACCTTC. This gives the protein CASSVEVGGYTF.

The genes are TRBV10-2 and TRBJ2-6; 11 bases map to TRBD2. Trimming removed 10 bases from V and 4 bases from J; junction bases left unmatched: 6. The CDR3 runs 15 residues. Looked up from germline, CDR1 is WSHSY and CDR2 is SAAADI. CDR3 in amino acids: CATSLAGAGANVLTF. The CDR3 region has the DNA TGCGCCACTTCACTAGCGGGGGCCGGGGCCAACGTCCTGACTTTC.

The V call is TRBV5-6, the J call TRBJ1-5, with a possible D match to TRBD1 (5 bases). The CDR3 runs to 14 residues. Germline values: CDR1 SGHDT, CDR2 YYEEEE. Trimming took 2 bases from V and 6 from J, leaving 12 bases between them. The CDR3 region has the DNA TGTGCCAGCAGCTTAGGACAAGGAGCTCAGCCCCAGCATTTT. It specifies CASSLGQGAQPQHF.

The J gene is TRBJ2-7, the V gene TRBV7-9; D may be TRBD2 (6 bases). Germline CDR1 SEHNR, CDR2 FQNEAQ (reference sequence). This CDR3 comprises 15 residues. V was pared by 5 bases and J by 2 bases, with 16 bases between. In DNA, the CDR3 is TGTGCCAGCAGCCCCGGCCCGGGGGAGACCTACGAGCAGTACTTC. This gives the protein CASSPGPGETYEQYF. Full variable domain (missing parts from reference TRBV7-9 and TRBJ2-7): DTGVSQNPRHKITKRGQNVTFRCDPISEHNRLYWYRQTLGQGPEFLTYFQNEAQLEKSRLLSDRFSAERPKGSFSTLEIQRTEQGDSAMYLCASSPGPGETYEQYFGPGTRLTVT.